The 2 T cell receptor beta chains below come from one sample, sequenced in a study of blood T cell repertoires in COVID-19. Clones were sequenced by immunoSEQ multiplex PCR, and TCRdb holds only the in-frame ones, with some missing. The sample includes roughly 150,000 clones, roughly 88% of them seen just once. The material sequenced was peripheral blood. Every receptor here comes from a woman between 45 and 65 years old with acute or convalescent COVID-19.

This clone came up once. The V and J genes are TRBV24-1 and TRBJ2-2; 8 positions match TRBD1. The germline gives CDR1 KGHDR, CDR2 SFDVKD. CDR3 length: 17 residues. Trimming cost V 4 bases and J 2 bases; bases outside gene matches: 8. CDR3 protein: CATSDHGTGANTGELFF. For the CDR3, the DNA is TGTGCCACCAGTGACCATGGGACAGGCGCAAACACCGGGGAGCTGTTTTTT.

The chain has TRBV6-5 and TRBJ1-1; the D is unclear. Germline V gene data show CDR1 as MNHEY and CDR2 as SVGAGI. Trimming cost V 6 bases and J 5 bases, with 16 bases left between them. The CDR3 totals 14 residues. Written as DNA, the CDR3 is TGTGCCAGCAGGCCGGTAGGTACCGGGACTGAAGCTTTCTTT. Encoded protein: CASRPVGTGTEAFF.